This T cell receptor beta chain was sequenced in a study of ipilimumab plus nivolumab after autologous stem cell transplantation. This CDR3 spans 15 amino acids. V lost 1 base to trimming and J lost 6 bases, with 13 bases between them. Germline lookup yields CDR1 SEHNR and CDR2 FQNEAQ (reference sequence). Some clones are missing from TCRdb's copy, which holds only in-frame ones; the method was immunoSEQ multiplex PCR. Of 15,000 to 20,000 clones detected, 79% appear once; the ten largest clones hold less than 40%. This clone was recorded only once. The sequencing here drew on PBMCs, taken in a trial of ipilimumab plus nivolumab as post-transplant consolidation. The rearrangement links TRBV7-9 to TRBJ1-5, with D uncertain. The receptor was isolated from a male donor with diffuse large B-cell lymphoma. The CDR3 DNA sequence: TGTGCCAGCAGCTTAGTATGGAGGTGCGGTCAGCCCCAGCATTTT. Translated, it gives CASSLVWRCGQPQHF.